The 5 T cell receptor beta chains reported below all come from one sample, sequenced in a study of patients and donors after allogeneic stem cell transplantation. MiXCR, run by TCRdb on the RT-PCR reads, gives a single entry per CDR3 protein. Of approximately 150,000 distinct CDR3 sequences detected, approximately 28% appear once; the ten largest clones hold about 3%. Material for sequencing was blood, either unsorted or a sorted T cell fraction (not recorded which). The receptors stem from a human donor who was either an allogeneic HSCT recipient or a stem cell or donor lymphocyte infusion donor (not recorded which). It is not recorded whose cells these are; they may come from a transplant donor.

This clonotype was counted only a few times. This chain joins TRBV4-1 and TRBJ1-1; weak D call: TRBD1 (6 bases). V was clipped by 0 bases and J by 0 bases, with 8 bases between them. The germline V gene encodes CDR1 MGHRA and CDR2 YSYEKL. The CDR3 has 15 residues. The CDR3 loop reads CASSQEGDMNTEAFF. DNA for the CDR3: TGCGCCAGCAGCCAAGAGGGGGACATGAACACTGAAGCTTTCTTT.

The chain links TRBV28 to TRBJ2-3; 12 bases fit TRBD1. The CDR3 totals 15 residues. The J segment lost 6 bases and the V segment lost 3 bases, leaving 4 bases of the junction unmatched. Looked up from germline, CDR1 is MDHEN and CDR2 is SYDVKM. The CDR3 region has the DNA TGTGCCAGCAGTTTCTGGGGACAGGGGGCGGATACGCAGTATTTT. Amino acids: CASSFWGQGADTQYF.

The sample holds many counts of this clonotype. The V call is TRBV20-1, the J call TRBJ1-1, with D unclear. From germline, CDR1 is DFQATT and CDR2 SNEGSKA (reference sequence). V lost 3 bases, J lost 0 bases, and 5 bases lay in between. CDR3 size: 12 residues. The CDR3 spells CSARDVNTEAFF. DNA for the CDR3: TGCAGTGCTAGGGATGTGAACACTGAAGCTTTCTTT.

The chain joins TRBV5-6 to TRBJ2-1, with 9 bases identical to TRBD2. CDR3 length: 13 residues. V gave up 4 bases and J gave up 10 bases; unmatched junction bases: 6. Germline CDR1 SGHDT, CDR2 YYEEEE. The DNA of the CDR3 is TGTGCCAGCAGCCATCTAGCGGGGAGCGAGCAGTTCTTC. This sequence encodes CASSHLAGSEQFF.

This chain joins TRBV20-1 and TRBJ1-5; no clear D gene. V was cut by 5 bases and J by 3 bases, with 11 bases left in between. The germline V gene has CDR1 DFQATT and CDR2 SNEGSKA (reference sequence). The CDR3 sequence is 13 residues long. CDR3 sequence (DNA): TGCAGTGCTTTGTTCAGGCCCAATCAGCCCCAGCATTTT. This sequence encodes CSALFRPNQPQHF.